The rows below give T cell receptor beta chains drawn from one sample of a study of T cells in Graves' hyperthyroidism and ophthalmopathy. MiXCR, applied by TCRdb to the multiplex PCR reads, yields one record per CDR3 protein. Of almost 600,000 distinct CDR3 sequences in the sample, just over 45% are singletons; the top ten hold 7.5% to 8.5%. Sequences were obtained from peripheral blood or thyroid tissue (not recorded which). The receptors derive from a woman aged 18-30 years with Graves' hyperthyroidism. Both conserved end residues are part of each CDR3. D genes are given only for firm matches. The size entry is marked missing in some rows and otherwise reads once, few, many or a size class.

d_call | j_call | v_call | clone_size | cdr3_aa | cdr3_nt
- | TRBJ1-6 | TRBV2 | - | CASSQKGGSPLHF | TGTGCCAGCAGTCAAAAGGGGGGATCCCCCCTCCACTTT
TRBD2 | TRBJ2-5 | TRBV5-8 | once | CASSDGRGGTQYF | TGTGCCAGCAGCGATGGGAGGGGAGGGACCCAGTACTTC
- | TRBJ1-2 | TRBV5-5 | many | CASSFRGGGYTF | TGTGCCAGCAGCTTCAGGGGAGGTGGCTACACCTTC
TRBD1 | TRBJ1-2 | TRBV4-2 | many | CASSQGTGRNYGYTF | TGTGCCAGCAGCCAAGGGACAGGTCGTAACTATGGCTACACCTTC
- | TRBJ1-2 | TRBV25-1 | - | CASSSRDGANYGYTF | TGTGCCAGCTCGTCCCGGGACGGAGCTAACTATGGCTACACCTTC
TRBD2 | TRBJ2-7 | TRBV19 | - | CASSPGLAVNEQYF | TGTGCCAGTTCACCGGGACTAGCGGTCAATGAGCAGTACTTC
- | TRBJ2-1 | TRBV19 | - | CASSTMWQEMYNEQFF | TGTGCCAGTAGTACCATGTGGCAGGAGATGTACAATGAGCAGTTCTTC
- | TRBJ2-1 | TRBV7-8 | - | CASSLNRDNEQFF | TGTGCCAGCAGCTTGAACCGGGACAATGAGCAGTTCTTC
TRBD1 | TRBJ1-5 | TRBV2 | - | CASRTTGYGNQPQHF | TGTGCCAGCAGGACGACAGGGTATGGCAATCAGCCCCAGCATTTT
- | TRBJ2-7 | TRBV2 | many | CASSELTGLTYEQYF | TGTGCCAGCAGTGAACTAACAGGTCTAACCTACGAGCAGTACTTC
- | TRBJ1-1 | TRBV30 | few | CAWRWRDTEAFF | TGTGCCTGGAGATGGCGGGACACTGAAGCTTTCTTT
TRBD1 | TRBJ1-2 | TRBV12-5 | many | CASGLVRGTEAADSTYGYTF | TGTGCTAGTGGTTTGGTAAGGGGGACAGAGGCAGCGGATAGTACCTATGGCTACACCTTC
- | TRBJ1-2 | TRBV7-8 | - | CASSFRQGYYGYTF | TGTGCCAGCAGCTTCCGACAAGGATACTATGGCTACACCTTC
- | TRBJ2-2 | TRBV4-1 | many | CASSQVATGELFF | TGCGCCAGCAGCCAAGTTGCTACCGGGGAGCTGTTTTTT
- | TRBJ1-5 | TRBV29-1 | many | CSVSWFRDQPQHF | TGCAGCGTCTCCTGGTTCAGGGATCAGCCCCAGCATTTT
- | TRBJ1-6 | TRBV20-1 | once | CSTSGRGTSYSPLHF | TGCAGTACTAGCGGGAGGGGGACAAGTTATTCACCCCTCCACTTT
TRBD2 | TRBJ2-6 | TRBV6-1 | once | CASIMSRRAGEDDSGANVLTF | TGTGCCAGCATCATGAGTAGGAGGGCGGGAGAAGACGACTCTGGGGCCAACGTCCTGACTTTC
TRBD1 | TRBJ1-1 | TRBV4-1 | - | CASGFGQGGSTEAFF | TGCGCCAGCGGGTTCGGTCAGGGGGGGAGCACTGAAGCTTTCTTT
- | TRBJ2-5 | TRBV29-1 | medium-sized | CSVGPQYF | TGCAGCGTTGGCCCCCAGTACTTC
- | TRBJ1-1 | TRBV20-1 | - | CSARTMTRDIEAFF | TGCAGTGCTAGGACAATGACCCGGGACATAGAGGCTTTCTTT
TRBD1 | TRBJ1-3 | TRBV6-6 | many | CASSKQGADGNTIYF | TGTGCCAGCAGTAAACAGGGGGCGGATGGAAACACCATATATTTT
- | TRBJ1-1 | TRBV5-8 | many | CASCRENTEAFF | TGTGCCAGCTGTAGGGAGAACACTGAAGCTTTCTTT
TRBD1 | TRBJ1-5 | TRBV4-1 | - | CASSQQGDQPQHF | TGCGCCAGCAGCCAACAGGGGGACCAGCCCCAGCATTTT
- | TRBJ2-3 | TRBV7-6 | - | CASSRLRGTSTDTQYF | TGTGCCAGCAGCCGTCTGAGAGGAACTAGCACAGATACGCAGTATTTT
- | TRBJ1-3 | TRBV6-5 | - | CASSYERGPGNTIYF | TGTGCCAGCAGTTACGAAAGGGGTCCTGGAAACACCATATATTTT
TRBD2 | TRBJ2-5 | TRBV10-3 | many | CAISLAGGGQETQYF | TGTGCCATCAGTTTAGCGGGAGGAGGCCAAGAGACCCAGTACTTC
TRBD2 | TRBJ2-5 | TRBV2 | - | CASSEPRGLAGVLETQYF | TGTGCCAGCAGTGAGCCCCGGGGACTAGCGGGAGTCTTGGAGACCCAGTACTTC
TRBD2 | TRBJ2-7 | TRBV2 | - | CASSEVGLAGDEQYF | TGTGCCAGCAGTGAAGTTGGACTAGCGGGAGACGAGCAGTACTTC
- | TRBJ2-7 | TRBV20-1 | many | CSAFPPGLYEQYF | TGCAGTGCTTTCCCCCCGGGACTTTACGAGCAGTACTTC
- | TRBJ1-5 | TRBV27 | many | CASSVRMGPNQPQHF | TGTGCCAGCAGTGTACGTATGGGGCCTAATCAGCCCCAGCATTTT
- | TRBJ2-7 | TRBV18 | - | CASSPPAGDEQYF | TGTGCCAGCTCACCACCGGCAGGGGACGAGCAGTACTTC
- | TRBJ1-2 | TRBV20-1 | many | CSASGSRGRGGYTF | TGCAGTGCCTCGGGCTCCCGGGGTAGGGGGGGCTACACCTTC
TRBD2 | TRBJ2-7 | TRBV27 | - | CASSPLADRSYEQYF | TGTGCCAGCAGTCCACTAGCGGATCGCTCCTACGAGCAGTACTTC
- | TRBJ2-7 | TRBV7-8 | - | CASSRGLGRTYEQYF | TGTGCCAGCAGCCGGGGGCTAGGCAGGACCTACGAGCAGTACTTC
- | TRBJ1-1 | TRBV29-1 | - | CSVDGGGSEAFF | TGCAGCGTTGACGGGGGCGGTTCTGAAGCTTTCTTT
- | TRBJ1-1 | TRBV19 | many | CASSIRGTEAFF | TGTGCCAGTAGTATAAGGGGAACTGAAGCTTTCTTT
TRBD1 | TRBJ2-7 | TRBV25-1 | - | CASIWGTGAEEQYF | TGTGCTAGTATATGGGGGACAGGGGCGGAAGAGCAGTACTTC
- | TRBJ1-1 | TRBV7-6 | many | CASSLKTAKQWGAMNTEAFF | TGTGCCAGCAGCTTAAAAACCGCGAAGCAGTGGGGGGCAATGAACACTGAAGCTTTCTTT
- | TRBJ1-2 | TRBV11-2 | few | CASSLPKGTASWGYTF | TGTGCCAGCAGCTTGCCTAAAGGCACAGCATCTTGGGGCTACACCTTC
- | TRBJ1-2 | TRBV20-1 | once | CSARDQRDNGYTF | TGCAGTGCTAGAGATCAGCGAGACAATGGCTACACCTTC
- | TRBJ1-2 | TRBV20-1 | many | CSALGGSALNGYTF | TGCAGTGCACTGGGGGGCAGTGCCCTCAATGGCTACACCTTC
- | TRBJ1-1 | TRBV6-2/TRBV6-3 | many | CASSYSQAWAKGTEAFF | TGTGCCAGCAGTTACTCACAGGCTTGGGCAAAGGGGACTGAAGCTTTCTTT
- | TRBJ2-7 | TRBV7-6 | - | CASSPNEQYF | TGTGCCAGCAGCCCAAACGAGCAGTACTTC
- | TRBJ2-7 | TRBV7-4 | once | CASSAQTVGGSYEQYF | TGTGCCAGCAGCGCACAGACGGTGGGAGGATCCTACGAGCAGTACTTC
TRBD1 | TRBJ2-7 | TRBV20-1 | - | CSARTGQGGYEQYF | TGCAGTGCTAGAACCGGACAGGGTGGCTACGAGCAGTACTTC
- | TRBJ1-1 | TRBV29-1 | - | CSLGPGGNTEAFF | TGCAGCTTAGGGCCCGGGGGCAACACTGAAGCTTTCTTT
- | TRBJ1-1 | TRBV27 | few | CATRTDVRPNTEAFF | TGTGCCACCCGGACTGACGTACGTCCGAACACTGAAGCTTTCTTT
- | TRBJ2-1 | TRBV2 | few | CASGNLPYNEQFF | TGTGCCAGCGGGAACCTTCCCTACAATGAGCAGTTCTTC
- | TRBJ2-2 | TRBV7-7 | many | CASSLRGSGELFF | TGTGCCAGCAGCTTAAGGGGTAGCGGGGAGCTGTTTTTT
TRBD1 | TRBJ1-5 | TRBV10-3 | - | CAISAAGGRQPQHF | TGTGCCATCAGCGCGGCAGGGGGAAGGCAGCCCCAGCATTTT
- | TRBJ2-5 | TRBV24-1 | many | CATSDFGPRETQYF | TGTGCCACCAGTGATTTTGGGCCCAGAGAGACCCAGTACTTC
- | TRBJ2-5 | TRBV5-4 | many | CASSLGPTEEETQYF | TGTGCCAGCAGCTTGGGACCGACAGAAGAGGAGACCCAGTACTTC
- | TRBJ1-6 | TRBV15 | - | CATSSLGGRTNSPLHF | TGTGCCACCAGCAGCTTGGGGGGACGGACAAATTCACCCCTCCACTTT
- | TRBJ1-1 | TRBV25-1 | - | CASRDAFF | TGTGCCAGCAGAGACGCTTTCTTT